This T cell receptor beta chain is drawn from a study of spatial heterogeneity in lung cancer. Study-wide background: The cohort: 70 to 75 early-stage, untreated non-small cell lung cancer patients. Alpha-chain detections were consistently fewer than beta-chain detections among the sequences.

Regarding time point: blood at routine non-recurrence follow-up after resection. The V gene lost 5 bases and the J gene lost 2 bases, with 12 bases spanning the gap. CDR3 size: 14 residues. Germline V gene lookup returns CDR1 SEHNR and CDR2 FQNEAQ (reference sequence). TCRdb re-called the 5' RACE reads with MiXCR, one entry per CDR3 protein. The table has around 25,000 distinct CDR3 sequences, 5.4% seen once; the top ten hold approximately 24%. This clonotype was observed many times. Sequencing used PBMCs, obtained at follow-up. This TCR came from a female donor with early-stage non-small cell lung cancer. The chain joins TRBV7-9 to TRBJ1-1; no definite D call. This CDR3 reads CASSDGSVNTEAFF. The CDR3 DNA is TGTGCCAGCAGCGATGGCAGCGTTAACACTGAAGCTTTCTTT.